This T cell receptor (beta chain) was captured in a study of early stage breast cancer tumors (dated by TCRdb to about 2017). With regard to the full study: Of the approximately 15 invasive breast tumors, roughly eleven were found to be estrogen receptor-positive, progesterone receptor-positive and HER2-negative. On average, each sample got 7.5 to 10-fold read coverage. Most of the 12 ER+/PR+/HER2- tumors were invasive ductal carcinomas, while the other four were invasive lobular carcinomas. A total of 2.5 million to 3 million templates, representing about 1.1 million unique clonotypes, were detected across all samples.

This clone was seen only a few times. The antigen it recognizes is unknown. It has no much larger one-base neighbor in the sample; base qualities were not kept. Each sample was amplified as two independent genomic DNA replicates: about 0.47 ug for blood and about 1.5 ug for tumor or normal breast. Following the manufacturer's instructions, the ImmunoSeq Intro kit was used to carry out TCRB sequencing on genomic DNA. Multiplex PCR was run for around 33 cycles using proprietary primers and spike-in control sequences for absolute quantification. An 87-bp fragment spanning the CDR3 and flanking V and J genes was sequenced with single-end 150-bp reads. Seven samples, each with two replicates, were multiplexed per lane of an Illumina MiSeq using version 3.0 chemistry. The authors' analysis ran thus. Raw data were processed with the vendor's proprietary pipeline, and both replicates were merged into a single result per sample. A clonotype was defined as productive rearrangements that share the same V-gene family, CDR3 amino acid sequence and J-gene segment. To compute clonality, the normalized Shannon entropy (Pielou evenness) of TCRB abundances was subtracted from 1. T cell density was estimated as total templates divided by the number of input cells, with the number of input cells inferred from the DNA input amount. Recon, run with its default parameters, was used to estimate overall repertoire diversity and clonality. A clonotype counted as tumor-enriched if its abundance in tumor exceeded 0.1% and was at least 32-fold higher than its abundance in normal breast. TCRdb carries this immuneACCESS record with in-frame sequences only. Its versions omit some clonotypes, under half of them owing to an unresolved V gene in the studies checked, with the rest unexplained. V, J and clone size are those of that table, while D and trimming were read from the DNA. The sample table records approximately 31,000 clones; roughly 80% of these occur just once. Around 10% of the sample is taken by the ten largest.

Dicing about 18-55 mg of tumor tissue typically produced more than 2.5 ug of DNA. The study profiled bulk TCR beta-chain repertoires in matched peripheral blood, tumor and adjacent normal breast tissue taken from approximately 15 patients with early-stage breast cancer. After resection, tumor tissue identified by eye was cut out and put into prechilled RNAlater. Using a TissueLyser II, about 17-55 mg of tumor tissue was diced and homogenized in RLTplus buffer with beta-mercaptoethanol and antifoaming agent. Genomic DNA was extracted with the Qiagen AllPrep DNA/RNA Mini kit. On the study overall, not on this receptor specifically: Repertoires from blood and normal breast were more alike than repertoires from blood and tumor, and in about 85% of the 16 patients, comparing each tissue with blood separated tumor from normal. Because the cohort was small, analysis by tumor subtype was not possible. Chain pairing and functional markers such as CD4, CD8 and FOXP3 were missed by bulk genomic DNA sequencing of unsorted cells. Enriched TCRB sequences shared across patients were mostly commonly generated sequences, unlikely to play an important role in the tumor microenvironment. Tumors showed around 2.7-fold higher T cell density and higher clonality than adjacent normal breast tissue.

The sequenced material came from breast tumor tissue. This clonotype originated in a person aged 30 to 39 with breast cancer.

In nucleotides, the sequence is TGTGCCAGCCACAACCAGGGGGCCGCTAACTATGGCTACACCTTC. Its protein product is CASHNQGAANYGYTF. The chain links TRBV2 with TRBJ1-2; 8 central bases correspond to TRBD1. There are 15 amino acids in the CDR3, from cysteine to phenylalanine inclusive. The entry retains the CDR3 DNA only, 45 bases that are in frame from base 1. CDR1 SNHLY and CDR2 FYNNEI are derived from the germline V gene. V ends up 8 bases short and J 0 bases short, with an unmatched junction base count of 8.